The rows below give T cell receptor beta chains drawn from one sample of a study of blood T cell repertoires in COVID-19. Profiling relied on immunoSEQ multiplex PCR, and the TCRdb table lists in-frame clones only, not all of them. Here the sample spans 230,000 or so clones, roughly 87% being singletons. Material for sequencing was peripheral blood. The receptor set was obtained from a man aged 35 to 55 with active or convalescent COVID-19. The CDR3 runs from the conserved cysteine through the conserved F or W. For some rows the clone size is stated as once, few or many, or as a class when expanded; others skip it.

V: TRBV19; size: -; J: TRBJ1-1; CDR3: CASTHILGRNTEAFF
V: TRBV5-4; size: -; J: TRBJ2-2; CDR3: CASSLGGSNTGELFF
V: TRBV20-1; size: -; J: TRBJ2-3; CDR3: CSASRKGRGYTDTQYF
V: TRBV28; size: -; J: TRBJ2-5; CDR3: CASSFPRSETQYF
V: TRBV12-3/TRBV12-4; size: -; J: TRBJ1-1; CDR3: CASTEQLNTEAFF
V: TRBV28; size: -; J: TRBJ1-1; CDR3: CASSFGPAEAFF
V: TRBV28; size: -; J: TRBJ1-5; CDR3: CASSIPYERYSNQPQHF
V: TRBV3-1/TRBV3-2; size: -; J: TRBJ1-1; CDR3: CASSLGIGNAEAFF
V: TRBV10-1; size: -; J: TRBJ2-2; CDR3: CASSETGLGTGELFF
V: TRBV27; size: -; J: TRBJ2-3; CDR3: CASCRPGLHTDTQYF
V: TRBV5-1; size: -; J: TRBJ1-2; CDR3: CASSFDRMGGLDYGYTF
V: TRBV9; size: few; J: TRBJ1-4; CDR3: CASSLRGGEKLFF
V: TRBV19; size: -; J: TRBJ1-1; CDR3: CASSIGVGLGGMNTEAFF
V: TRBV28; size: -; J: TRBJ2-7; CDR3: CASSSPGQVDEQYF
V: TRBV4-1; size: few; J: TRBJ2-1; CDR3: CASSQERTSGGLNEQFF